Here is one T cell receptor (beta chain) with its context. Its antigen is still unknown. The data stem from a study of T cell responses to AZD1222 COVID-19 vaccine. The assay was immunoSEQ multiplex PCR, and TCRdb's table has in-frame clones only and misses some. The repertoire holds tens of thousands of clones, with 85% to 90% as singletons. Overall study findings and caveats: Possibly, clonal diversity was underestimated; donors were largely white British and included more females.

The receptor was derived from an adult who received the AZD1222 COVID-19 vaccine. The source was peripheral blood, collected 28 days after the second AZD1222 dose.

CDR3 sequence reads: CASSIGADTQYF. The CDR3 region has the DNA TGTGCCAGCAGCATCGGGGCGGATACGCAGTATTTT. The gene calls are TRBV7-8 and TRBJ2-3, with D perhaps TRBD1 or TRBD2 (5 bases each). The CDR3 has 12 amino acids. Trimming took off 5 bases at V and 6 bases at J, with 9 bases between the two ends. Germline loops: CDR1 SGHVS, CDR2 FQNEAQ.